The rows below give T cell receptor beta chains drawn from one sample of a study of response to subunit inactivated influenza vaccine. TCRdb processed the RT-PCR reads anew with MiXCR; each CDR3 protein has one entry. The repertoire has over 400,000 distinct CDR3 sequences, around 9.9% of them found once; the top ten carry more than 10%. Source: PBMCs from blood, taken more than 35 days after vaccination. Receptor source: a man aged 50-60 years who received an inactivated influenza vaccine. Both conserved end residues are part of each CDR3. Each record gives: J gene, CDR3 length, V gene, CDR3 protein.

>TRBJ2-2|14|TRBV7-9
CASSSAGTTGELFF
>TRBJ2-5|15|TRBV19
CASSVAGTSKETQYF
>TRBJ2-2|14|TRBV7-6
CASRGAQKTGELFF
>TRBJ2-7|14|TRBV19
CASSIMAGAYEQYF
>TRBJ2-7|16|TRBV4-3
CASSQGLAGVWYEQYF
>TRBJ1-2|14|TRBV5-1
CASSLARGRYGYTF
>TRBJ2-1|16|TRBV27
CASSPLGTSKNNEQFF
>TRBJ2-7|16|TRBV10-3
CATSGSAREGRYEQYF
>TRBJ2-5|12|TRBV6-5
CASRTNLETQYF
>TRBJ2-7|12|TRBV12-3/TRBV12-4
CASSKTLYEQYF
>TRBJ2-7|15|TRBV7-8
CASEPTGTGAYEQYF
>TRBJ1-5|14|TRBV4-1
CASSQLGRGQPQHF
>TRBJ2-2|14|TRBV11-2
CASSLGQVTGELFF
>TRBJ2-2|14|TRBV12-3/TRBV12-4
CASSFGKFTGELFF
>TRBJ2-3|16|TRBV7-2
CASSSVRGGLWDTQYF
>TRBJ2-7|13|TRBV7-9
CASSATGAGEQYF
>TRBJ2-7|16|TRBV4-2
CASSQARGGTTYEQYF
>TRBJ2-3|13|TRBV9
CASSPNNADTQYF
>TRBJ2-7|17|TRBV4-3
CASSQDRARGALYEQYF
>TRBJ2-3|15|TRBV7-3
CASSLVAGRPDTQYF
>TRBJ1-1|14|TRBV20-1
CSARDADLNTEAFF
>TRBJ2-2|14|TRBV5-6
CASSWDRGFRELFF
>TRBJ1-1|17|TRBV12-3/TRBV12-4
CASSPGTGMGGDTEAFF
>TRBJ1-1|16|TRBV7-8
CASSLGRQGGNTEAFF
>TRBJ2-3|15|TRBV5-1
CASSLGTGGVNTQYF
>TRBJ2-1|16|TRBV5-1
CASSPRLLAGDDEQFF
>TRBJ2-6|16|TRBV5-1
CASSLEGSSGANVLTF
>TRBJ2-5|14|TRBV12-3/TRBV12-4
CASSGDSSQETQYF
>TRBJ2-7|15|TRBV20-1
CSARPGTSGTTVQYF
>TRBJ2-1|16|TRBV6-5
CASSYSIAGGFNEQFF
>TRBJ2-1|14|TRBV3-1
CASRKGLASGEQFF
>TRBJ1-4|13|TRBV5-5
CASSWGDGEKLFF
>TRBJ2-1|13|TRBV20-1
CSASGDSNNEQFF
>TRBJ2-1|16|TRBV14
CASSLWTGRSYNEQFF
>TRBJ1-5|12|TRBV15
CATSRDNQPQHF
>TRBJ2-7|13|TRBV29-1
CSVEVDRKYEQYF
>TRBJ1-3|15|TRBV12-3/TRBV12-4
CASSLPRGSGNTIYF
>TRBJ2-7|14|TRBV5-1
CASSSGQGQKEQYF
>TRBJ2-1|13|TRBV20-1
CSAATGTNNEQFF
>TRBJ1-5|12|TRBV5-1
CARDRANQPQHF
>TRBJ2-3|17|TRBV19
CASSGGDREHQGDTQYF
>TRBJ2-6|14|TRBV7-2
CASTGFSGANVLTF
>TRBJ2-7|13|TRBV15
CATSRDRQDEQYF
>TRBJ1-1|14|TRBV12-3/TRBV12-4
CASSPSRGNTEAFF
>TRBJ2-5|16|TRBV3-1
CASSQQLWRGGETQYF
>TRBJ1-1|15|TRBV10-2
CASSEGLRYGTEAFF
>TRBJ2-1|16|TRBV11-2
CASSLDLGVSYNEQFF
>TRBJ2-1|15|TRBV11-2
CASSKIGGGHNEQFF
>TRBJ1-2|12|TRBV20-1
CSADRAGYGYTF
>TRBJ2-7|12|TRBV12-3/TRBV12-4
CASSIAGNEQYF
>TRBJ2-3|15|TRBV30
CAWSPTRVVVDTQYF
>TRBJ2-1|14|TRBV29-1
CSSRGGSSYNEQFF